This is a list of T cell receptor beta chains from one sample in a study of blood T cell repertoires in COVID-19. Profiling relied on immunoSEQ multiplex PCR, and the TCRdb table lists in-frame clones only, not all of them. The sample includes about 230,000 clones, 75% to 90% of them seen just once. The sample comprised peripheral blood. Receptors originate from a man aged 35 to 55 with acute or convalescent COVID-19. CDR3s include the opening cysteine and the closing phenylalanine or tryptophan. D genes are given only for firm matches. Size is omitted from some rows. Given values are once, few, many or a class for expanded clones.

J: TRBJ2-1
D: TRBD2
V: TRBV19
length: 15
size: -
DNA: TGTGCCAGTAGTTATATTAGCGGGCCCCACAATGAGCAGTTCTTC
CDR3: CASSYISGPHNEQFF

J: TRBJ2-7
D: -
V: TRBV11-2
length: 15
size: -
DNA: TGTGCCAGCAGCTTACTTCCGCTAGGCCTCCACGAGCAGTACTTC
CDR3: CASSLLPLGLHEQYF

J: TRBJ2-7
D: -
V: TRBV10-3
length: 14
size: -
DNA: TGTGCCATCACGCGGGACGCCGGGCTCGACGAGCAGTACTTC
CDR3: CAITRDAGLDEQYF

J: TRBJ2-2
D: -
V: TRBV5-1
length: 16
size: -
DNA: TGCGCCAGCAGCCCTGGTTTCGAGCCGTACACCGGGGAGCTGTTTTTT
CDR3: CASSPGFEPYTGELFF

J: TRBJ1-4
D: -
V: TRBV27
length: 14
size: -
DNA: TGTGCCAGCAGTAATCGGGGAGGAGGGGAAAAACTGTTTTTT
CDR3: CASSNRGGGEKLFF

J: TRBJ2-5
D: -
V: TRBV7-2
length: 18
size: -
DNA: TGTGCCAGCAGCAAAATTACGGGGTCAGTTCAGTACCAAGAGACCCAGTACTTC
CDR3: CASSKITGSVQYQETQYF

J: TRBJ2-5
D: -
V: TRBV5-4
length: 14
size: -
DNA: TGTGCCAGCAGCCCCCCAGGGATTCCCGAGACCCAGTACTTC
CDR3: CASSPPGIPETQYF

J: TRBJ1-1
D: -
V: TRBV3-1/TRBV3-2
length: 11
size: -
DNA: TGTGCCAGCAGCCAAACGGGTCTAGCTTTCTTT
CDR3: CASSQTGLAFF

J: TRBJ2-5
D: -
V: TRBV30
length: 14
size: -
DNA: TGTGCCTGGAGTGTACAAGGGGGATCGGAGACCCAGTACTTC
CDR3: CAWSVQGGSETQYF

J: TRBJ2-7
D: -
V: TRBV20-1
length: 11
size: -
DNA: TGCAGTGCAAGAATTCAGTACGAGCAGTACTTC
CDR3: CSARIQYEQYF

J: TRBJ1-6
D: -
V: TRBV25-1
length: 15
size: once
DNA: TGTGCCAGCAGTGCCCTTGGGCCTTCCCATTCACCCCTCCACTTT
CDR3: CASSALGPSHSPLHF